Sequencing of this T cell receptor (beta chain) was carried out in a study of blood T cell repertoires in COVID-19. Study context: T cells, B-cell-depleted T cells, or PBMCs provided the cDNA or gDNA that served as material.

V shed 3 bases, J shed 6 bases, and the junction held 5 bases outside the gene matches. Germline CDR1 and CDR2: SGHKS and YYEKEE (reference sequence). The length of the CDR3 is 16 residues. This clone was seen just once. Original handling: By means of reference gene primer amplification, nucleated cell counts were estimated. Libraries were prepared by immunoSEQ multiplex PCR; TCRdb keeps only in-frame clonotypes and omits some of them. V, J and clone size derive from that table, while D and trimming were established from the DNA sequence. Seen here are about 200,000 clones, about 93% observed once, and the top ten hold 0.82%.

The sequenced material came from peripheral blood. The TCR originated in a man aged 55 to 70 with COVID-19, enrolled during active disease. The chain joins TRBV5-5 to TRBJ2-1, with 14 bases fitting TRBD2. The CDR3 region has the DNA TGTGCCAGCAGCTCTATAGGACTAGCGGGGGGCAATGAGCAGTTCTTC. Translated: CASSSIGLAGGNEQFF.